This T cell receptor (beta chain) comes out of a study of cytomegalovirus exposure and HLA in healthy donors. The wider study: T cells numbering about 179 million yielded approximately 100 million unique TCR beta sequences in an earlier analysis.

This CDR3 contains 16 residues. The junction had 3 bases not matched to a gene; V was cut back by 0 bases and J by 4 bases. Per germline, CDR1 ENHRY and CDR2 SYGVKD. PCR primers comprised 60 Vbeta and 13 Jbeta primers. Clones were read by immunoSEQ multiplex PCR, and TCRdb kept only the in-frame ones, dropping some. The data show approximately 190,000 clones, with 78% seen just once and less than 15% held by the top ten. Input material: PBMCs. This sequence joins TRBV10-3 and TRBJ2-3; 11 positions agree with TRBD2. The TCR was taken from a woman in her 30s in good health and CMV-seropositive. The CDR3 here is CAISESSGGESDTQYF. DNA of the CDR3: TGTGCCATCAGTGAGTCTAGCGGGGGGGAATCAGATACGCAGTATTTT.